The next 12 T cell receptor beta chains were all read from a single sample in a study of T cells in localized non-small cell lung cancer. Generated by immunoSEQ multiplex PCR, the TCRdb table keeps only in-frame clones and is missing some. The data hold 4,100 or so clones, with under 35% observed a single time. The sample was lung tumor tissue, taken before any cancer treatment. The receptor set was obtained from a man aged 40-75 years with stage II squamous cell lung carcinoma.

The V gene is TRBV19, the J gene TRBJ2-7, with TRBD1 matching 8 bases. The CDR3 is 15 residues long. Trimming removed 5 bases from V and 6 bases from J; junction bases left unmatched: 12. Germline assignment: CDR1 LNHDA and CDR2 SQIVND (reference sequence). The CDR3 region has the DNA TGTGCCAGTAGTCTATCCCGGACAGGGATGGGCGAGCAGTACTTC. Its translation: CASSLSRTGMGEQYF.

The chain couples TRBV19 to TRBJ2-1, with D perhaps TRBD2 (5 bases). This CDR3 spans 15 amino acids. Germline values: CDR1 LNHDA, CDR2 SQIVND (reference sequence). V was shortened by 10 bases and J by 4 bases, with 20 bases between the two germline ends. The CDR3 DNA sequence: TGTGCCACTCTCCCCGGGGAAGTTGGGTACAATGAGCAGTTCTTC. Its translation: CATLPGEVGYNEQFF.

This clone was seen only a few times. The chain carries TRBV6-8 and TRBJ2-2; no clear D. The germline CDR1 and CDR2 sequences are MNHGY and SAAAGT. The V end lost 5 bases, the J end lost 1 base, and 11 bases lay between the germline ends. There are 15 residues in the CDR3. The CDR3 bases are TGTGCCAGCAGTACCCTAAGACAGAACACCGGGGAGCTGTTTTTT. Amino acid sequence: CASSTLRQNTGELFF.

This clone was observed many times. This rearrangement joins TRBV9 to TRBJ1-2, with 12 nucleotides matching TRBD1. The junction had 11 bases not matched to a gene; V was cut back by 3 bases and J by 2 bases. In germline, CDR1 is SGDLS, CDR2 YYNGEE. CDR3 length: 18 amino acids. The CDR3 nucleotides read TGTGCCAGCAGCGGGGGGGATGGGACAGGGGGCCCAAACTATGGCTACACCTTC. Translated: CASSGGDGTGGPNYGYTF.

V usage is TRBV28 and J usage is TRBJ2-1; 7 bases map to TRBD1. The CDR3 extends over 13 amino acids. V shed 6 bases, J shed 7 bases, and the junction held 6 bases outside the gene matches. The germline V gene has CDR1 MDHEN and CDR2 SYDVKM. The CDR3 protein is CASRRTGENEQFF. The CDR3 DNA is TGTGCCAGCAGGCGAACAGGGGAAAATGAGCAGTTCTTC.

The V gene is TRBV19, the J gene TRBJ2-7; 8 bases line up with TRBD2. The CDR3 is made up of 15 amino acids. After removal of 3 bases from V and 6 bases from J, the junction contained 10 bases not matched to a gene. Per germline, CDR1 LNHDA and CDR2 SQIVND (reference sequence). Written as DNA, the CDR3 is TGTGCCAGTAGTATCGCTAGCGGGCAAGAATTCGAGCAGTACTTC. Protein: CASSIASGQEFEQYF.

Turning to this clone: Germline is not matched at one junction end, which may reflect a read error. The CDR3 DNA sequence: TGTGCCTGGAGTAGGCGACGGGGAACCCAAGAGAGCCAGTACTTC. Protein: CAWSRRRGTQESQYF. The chain is built from TRBV30 and TRBJ2-5; D is possibly TRBD2 (5 bases). Germline CDR1 is GTSNPN and CDR2 is SVGIG (reference sequence). The CDR3 runs 15 residues.

This clone is labeled as medium-sized. The chain uses TRBV15 and TRBJ2-2, with TRBD2 identical over 7 bases. Germline V CDR1 and CDR2: LNHNV, YYDKDF (reference sequence). J was trimmed by 1 base and V by 3 bases; bases with no gene match: 5. The CDR3 has 16 amino acids. This chain's CDR3 is CATSSEGLWNTGELFF. The CDR3 nucleotides read TGTGCCACCAGCAGCGAGGGACTATGGAACACCGGGGAGCTGTTTTTT. The whole variable domain, filled in from reference TRBV15 and TRBJ2-2, reads DAMVIQNPRYQVTQFGKPVTLSCSQTLNHNVMYWYQQKSSQAPKLLFHYYDKDFNNEADTPDNFQSRRPNTSFCFLDIRSPGLGDTAMYLCATSSEGLWNTGELFFGEGSRLTVL.

The chain has TRBV5-1 and TRBJ1-3, with D maybe TRBD1 (5 bases). Germline V gene data show CDR1 as SGHRS and CDR2 as YFSETQ. This CDR3 has 18 amino acids. With 5 bases removed from V and 0 bases from J, the gap between germline ends came to 21 bases. DNA of the CDR3: TGCGCCAGCAGGCCCACCCTGGGGCAGGAGCTCTCTGGAAACACCATATATTTT. This codes for CASRPTLGQELSGNTIYF.

This rearrangement joins TRBV28 to TRBJ2-4; no clear D gene. Germline-derived CDR1 and CDR2 are MDHEN and SYDVKM. V lost 4 bases and J 8 bases, leaving 21 bases between the germline ends. The CDR3 is 16 residues long. The CDR3 bases are TGTGCCAGCAGTTCTAGTTGGACCGACCGCTGGGACATTCAGTACTTC. It yields the protein CASSSSWTDRWDIQYF.

The table lists this clone with a count of one. Germline and junction disagree at one end, which may indicate a read error. V gene TRBV12-5 combines with J gene TRBJ2-7; D possibly corresponds to TRBD2 (5 bases). Germline V gives CDR1 LGHNT, CDR2 FRNRAP. CDR3 size: 11 residues. CDR3 bases: TGTGCCAGCGGATTACAGAGTGAGCTGTACTTC. It encodes CASGLQSELYF.

This clone has more than one count but fewer than ten. The J gene is TRBJ2-1, the V gene TRBV11-3; D unclear. V shed 3 bases and J shed 2 bases, with 8 bases lying between them. Germline assignment: CDR1 SGHNT and CDR2 YENEEA. The CDR3 covers 14 residues. CDR3 DNA: TGTGCCAGCAGCTTGGTCAGACCCTACAATGAGCAGTTCTTC. As protein: CASSLVRPYNEQFF.